These T cell receptor beta chains were read from a single sample in a study of tumour-infiltrating T cells in Burkitt lymphoma. Clones were sequenced by immunoSEQ multiplex PCR, and TCRdb holds only the in-frame ones, with some missing. The repertoire consists of tens of thousands of clones, with about a third occurring once and the leading ten covering approximately 2.6%. The sequencing input was tumor tissue. These receptors were taken from a human donor with Burkitt lymphoma. Both conserved end residues are part of each CDR3. The D gene is left open where the match is weak. Only some rows state a clone size, as once, few, many or a class for expanded clones.

cdr3_aa	cdr3_nt	j_call	clone_size	v_call	d_call
CASSVSVGADTGELFF	TGTGCCAGCAGCGTTTCGGTGGGGGCGGACACCGGGGAGCTGTTTTTT	TRBJ2-2	few	TRBV9	NA
CASSLLAGATDTQYF	TGCGCCAGCAGCCTTTTAGCGGGGGCGACAGATACGCAGTATTTT	TRBJ2-3	few	TRBV4-3	TRBD2
CASSPTPQETQYF	TGCGCCAGCAGCCCCACCCCCCAAGAGACCCAGTACTTC	TRBJ2-5	NA	TRBV5-1	NA
CASSFSEDYEQYF	TGTGCCAGCAGCTTCTCAGAGGACTACGAGCAGTACTTC	TRBJ2-7	few	TRBV6-5	NA
CASSSDSQINEKLFF	TGTGCCAGCAGCTCCGACAGTCAGATCAATGAAAAACTGTTTTTT	TRBJ1-4	NA	TRBV5-4	NA
CASSLAGGLADYNEQFF	TGTGCCAGCAGCTTAGCGGGGGGACTAGCGGACTACAATGAGCAGTTCTTC	TRBJ2-1	NA	TRBV7-9	TRBD2
CASSLGPGGWVSNEQFF	TGTGCCAGCAGCTTGGGCCCAGGGGGATGGGTATCCAATGAGCAGTTCTTC	TRBJ2-1	few	TRBV5-4	TRBD1
CASSVEPGPKLFF	TGTGCCAGCAGTGTAGAACCGGGACCTAAACTGTTTTTT	TRBJ1-4	NA	TRBV6-5	NA
CASSPNRAYNSPLHF	TGTGCCAGCAGCCCGAACAGGGCCTATAATTCACCCCTCCACTTT	TRBJ1-6	NA	TRBV13	NA
CASSEGVHLSYEQYF	TGTGCCAGCAGTGAAGGTGTACACTTGTCCTACGAGCAGTACTTC	TRBJ2-7	few	TRBV2	NA
CASSPRTGRSGNTIYF	TGTGCCAGTAGTCCCCGGACAGGTCGCTCTGGAAACACCATATATTTT	TRBJ1-3	NA	TRBV19	TRBD1
CASSLVAGNNNEQFF	TGTGCCAGCAGTTTGGTTGCGGGGAACAACAATGAGCAGTTCTTC	TRBJ2-1	NA	TRBV27	NA
CASSPHQNTEAFF	TGTGCCAGCAGTCCACACCAGAACACTGAAGCTTTCTTT	TRBJ1-1	few	TRBV11-2	NA
CASSLRQGMAGNTIYF	TGTGCCAGCAGCTTGCGACAGGGAATGGCTGGAAACACCATATATTTT	TRBJ1-3	NA	TRBV7-2	TRBD1
CASSYRGTGELFF	TGTGCCAGCAGTTACAGGGGGACCGGGGAGCTGTTTTTT	TRBJ2-2	many	TRBV28	TRBD1
CATQGVDRVRETQYF	TGTGCCACCCAGGGGGTGGACAGGGTACGCGAGACCCAGTACTTC	TRBJ2-5	NA	TRBV7-8	TRBD1
CASSPPGTGIYGYTF	TGTGCCAGCTCACCACCCGGGACAGGGATATATGGCTACACCTTC	TRBJ1-2	NA	TRBV18	TRBD1
CASSHSGRTIADTQYF	TGCGCCAGCAGCCATTCAGGCCGGACTATTGCTGATACGCAGTATTTT	TRBJ2-3	NA	TRBV4-1	NA